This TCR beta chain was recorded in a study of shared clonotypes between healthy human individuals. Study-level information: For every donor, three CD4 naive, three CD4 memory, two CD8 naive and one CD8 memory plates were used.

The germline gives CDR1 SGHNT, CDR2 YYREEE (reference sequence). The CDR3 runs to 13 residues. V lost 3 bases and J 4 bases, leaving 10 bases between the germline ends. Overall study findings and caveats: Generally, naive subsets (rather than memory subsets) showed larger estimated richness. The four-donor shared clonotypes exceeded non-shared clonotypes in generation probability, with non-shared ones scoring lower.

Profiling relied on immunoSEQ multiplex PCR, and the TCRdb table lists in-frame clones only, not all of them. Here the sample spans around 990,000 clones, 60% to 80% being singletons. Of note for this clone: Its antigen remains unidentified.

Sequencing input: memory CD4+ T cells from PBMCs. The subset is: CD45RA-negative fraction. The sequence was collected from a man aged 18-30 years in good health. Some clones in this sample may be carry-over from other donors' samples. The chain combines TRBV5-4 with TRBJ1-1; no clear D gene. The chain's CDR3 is CASSSFQATEAFF. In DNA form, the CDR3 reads TGTGCCAGCAGCTCCTTTCAGGCCACTGAAGCTTTCTTT.